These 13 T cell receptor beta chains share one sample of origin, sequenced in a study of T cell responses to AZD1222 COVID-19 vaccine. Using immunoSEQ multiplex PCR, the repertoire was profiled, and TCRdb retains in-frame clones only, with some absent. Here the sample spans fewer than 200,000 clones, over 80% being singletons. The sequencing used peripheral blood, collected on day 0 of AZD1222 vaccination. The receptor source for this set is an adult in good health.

CDR3 in DNA: TGTGCCAGCAGCCCGGGACAGGGGGCGCGGTATGGCTACACCTTC. Protein sequence: CASSPGQGARYGYTF. The J gene is TRBJ1-2, the V gene TRBV3-1 (or the pseudogene TRBV3-2), with 12 nucleotides matching TRBD1. V shed 4 bases and J 5 bases; nucleotides not matched to a gene: 5. This CDR3 spans 15 amino acids. Germline CDR1 reads LGHDT; CDR2 reads YNNKEL (reference sequence).

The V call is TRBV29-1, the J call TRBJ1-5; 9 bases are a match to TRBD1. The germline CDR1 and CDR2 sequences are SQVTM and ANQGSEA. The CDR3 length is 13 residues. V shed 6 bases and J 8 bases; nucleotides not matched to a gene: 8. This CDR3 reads CSVEDRGDEPQHF. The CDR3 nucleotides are TGCAGCGTCGAGGACAGGGGAGATGAGCCCCAGCATTTT.

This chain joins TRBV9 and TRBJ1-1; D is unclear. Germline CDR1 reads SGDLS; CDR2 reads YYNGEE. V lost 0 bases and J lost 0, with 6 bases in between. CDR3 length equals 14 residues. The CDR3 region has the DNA TGTGCCAGCAGCGTAGATCGGTTGAACACTGAAGCTTTCTTT. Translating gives CASSVDRLNTEAFF.

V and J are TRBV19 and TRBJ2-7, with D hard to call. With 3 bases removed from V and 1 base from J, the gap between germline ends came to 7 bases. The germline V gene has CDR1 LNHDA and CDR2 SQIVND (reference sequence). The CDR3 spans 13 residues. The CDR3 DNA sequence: TGTGCCAGTAGTATGTCACGGTCCTACGAGCAGTACTTC. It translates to CASSMSRSYEQYF.

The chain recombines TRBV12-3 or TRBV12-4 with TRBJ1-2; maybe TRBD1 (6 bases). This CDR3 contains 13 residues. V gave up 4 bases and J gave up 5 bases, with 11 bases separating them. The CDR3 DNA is TGTGCCAGCAGTTACAGGGTCGGGTATGGCTACACCTTC. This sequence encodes CASSYRVGYGYTF.

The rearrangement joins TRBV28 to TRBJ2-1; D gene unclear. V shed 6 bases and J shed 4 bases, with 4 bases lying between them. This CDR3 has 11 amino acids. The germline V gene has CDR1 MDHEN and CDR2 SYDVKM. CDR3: CASSAYNEQFF. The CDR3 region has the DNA TGTGCCAGCAGCGCGTACAATGAGCAGTTCTTC. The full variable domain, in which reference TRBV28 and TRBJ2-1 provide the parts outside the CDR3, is DVKVTQSSRYLVKRTGEKVFLECVQDMDHENMFWYRQDPGLGLRLIYFSYDVKMKEKGDIPEGYSVSREKKERFSLILESASTNQTSMYLCASSAYNEQFFGPGTRLTVL.

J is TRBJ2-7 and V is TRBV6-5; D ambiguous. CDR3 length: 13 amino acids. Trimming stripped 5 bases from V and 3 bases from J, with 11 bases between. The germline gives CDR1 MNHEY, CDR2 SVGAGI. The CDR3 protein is CASSRAISYEQYF. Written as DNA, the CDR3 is TGTGCCAGCAGTAGGGCTATCAGCTACGAGCAGTACTTC.

CDR3 sequence: CASSPPRVSYEQYF. CDR3 DNA sequence: TGTGCCAGCTCACCACCGAGGGTTTCCTACGAGCAGTACTTC. The rearrangement uses TRBV18 and TRBJ2-7, with a possible D match to TRBD2 (5 bases). Germline-derived CDR1 and CDR2 are KGHSH and LQKENI. The V end lost 0 bases, the J end lost 1 base, and 7 bases lay between the germline ends. The CDR3 runs 14 residues.

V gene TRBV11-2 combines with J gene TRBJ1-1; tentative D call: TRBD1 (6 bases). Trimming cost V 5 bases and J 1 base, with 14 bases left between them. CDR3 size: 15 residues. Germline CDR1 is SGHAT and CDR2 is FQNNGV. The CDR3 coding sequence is TGTGCCAGCAGCGCCCTTCGGGGGGCGAACACTGAAGCTTTCTTT. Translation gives CASSALRGANTEAFF.

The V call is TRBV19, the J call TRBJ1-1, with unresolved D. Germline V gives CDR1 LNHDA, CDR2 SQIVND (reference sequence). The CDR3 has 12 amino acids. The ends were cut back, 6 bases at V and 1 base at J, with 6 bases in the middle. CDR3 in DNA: TGTGCCAGTAGGCGGCGGAACACTGAAGCTTTCTTT. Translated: CASRRRNTEAFF.

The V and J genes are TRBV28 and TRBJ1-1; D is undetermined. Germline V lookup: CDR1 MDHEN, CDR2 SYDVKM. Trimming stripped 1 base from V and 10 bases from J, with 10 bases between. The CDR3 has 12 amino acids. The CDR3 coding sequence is TGTGCCAGCAGTTTATTGGGGAAAGGAGCTTTCTTT. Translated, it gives CASSLLGKGAFF.

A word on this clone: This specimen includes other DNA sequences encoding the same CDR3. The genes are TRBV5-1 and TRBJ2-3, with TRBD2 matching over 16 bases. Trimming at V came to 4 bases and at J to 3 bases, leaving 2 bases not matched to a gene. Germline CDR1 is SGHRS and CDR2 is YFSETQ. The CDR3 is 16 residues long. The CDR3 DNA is TGCGCCAGCAGCCCGGGACTAGCGGGGGGGACAGATACGCAGTATTTT. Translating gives CASSPGLAGGTDTQYF.

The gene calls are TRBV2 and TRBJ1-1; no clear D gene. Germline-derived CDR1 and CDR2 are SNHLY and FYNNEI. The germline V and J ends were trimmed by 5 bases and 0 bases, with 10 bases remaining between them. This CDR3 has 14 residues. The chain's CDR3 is CASSFADMNTEAFF. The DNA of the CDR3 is TGTGCCAGCAGTTTTGCCGACATGAACACTGAAGCTTTCTTT.